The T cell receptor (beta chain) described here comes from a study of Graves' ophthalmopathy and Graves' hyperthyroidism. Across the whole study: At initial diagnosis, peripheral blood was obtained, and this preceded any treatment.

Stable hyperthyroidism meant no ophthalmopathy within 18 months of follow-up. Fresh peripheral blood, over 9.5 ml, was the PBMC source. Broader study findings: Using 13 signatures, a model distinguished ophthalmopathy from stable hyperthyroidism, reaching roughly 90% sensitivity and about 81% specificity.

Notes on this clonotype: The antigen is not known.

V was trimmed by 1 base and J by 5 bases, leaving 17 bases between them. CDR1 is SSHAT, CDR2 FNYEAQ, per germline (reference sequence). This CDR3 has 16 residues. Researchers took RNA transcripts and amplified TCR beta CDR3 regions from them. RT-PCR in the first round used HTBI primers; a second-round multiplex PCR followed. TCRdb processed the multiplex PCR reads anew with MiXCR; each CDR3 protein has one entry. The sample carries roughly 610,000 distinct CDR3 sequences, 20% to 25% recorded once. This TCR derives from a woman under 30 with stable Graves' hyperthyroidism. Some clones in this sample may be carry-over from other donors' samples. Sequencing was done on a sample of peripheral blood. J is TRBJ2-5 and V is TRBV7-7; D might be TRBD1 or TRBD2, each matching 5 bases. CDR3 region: CASSLGALGAGETQYF. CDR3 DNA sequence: TGTGCCAGCAGCTTAGGCGCGCTCGGGGCCGGGGAGACCCAGTACTTC.